The entry below gives a single T cell receptor beta chain sequence along with its context. Its antigen is unidentified. This record comes from a study of cytomegalovirus exposure and HLA in healthy donors. Study results and limitations: Testing in vitro showed a few CMV-associated chains specific for CMV antigens. Altogether, 164 TCR beta chains were recorded as cytomegalovirus-associated. When the data were analyzed later, several of the most significant clusters appeared to be linked to common viral pathogens.

There are 14 residues in the CDR3. Germline V gene data show CDR1 as SGHDT and CDR2 as YYEEEE. It was with 60 Vbeta and 13 Jbeta primers that the PCR ran. Authors' methods: Unique TCR beta chains totaled approximately 83 million in a later count, with approximately 11 million of them shared. Data came from immunoSEQ multiplex PCR; TCRdb stores just in-frame clones and leaves some out. V, J and clone size were drawn from that table, and D and trimming were deduced from the DNA. The table lists around 130,000 clones, approximately 80% of them singletons. The rearrangement joins TRBV5-6 to TRBJ2-5, with TRBD2 as a possible D gene (6 bases). The DNA matches TRBJ2-7 better at its end, which makes the J call doubtful. The source material was PBMCs. The sequence was collected from a girl aged 2 to 9 in good health and CMV-seronegative. The CDR3 is CASSAGLSTYEQYF. The CDR3 DNA reads TGTGCCAGCAGCGCGGGACTGTCGACCTACGAGCAGTACTTC.